These 31 T cell receptor beta chains came from one sample sequenced in a study of T-cell reconstitution after alpha-beta-depleted transplantation in children. Unique molecular identifiers were incorporated into the prepared TCRbeta library. TCRdb passed the PCR reads through MiXCR, listing each CDR3 protein once. The sample carries 55,000 to 90,000 distinct CDR3 sequences, approximately 4.4% recorded once. The sample was PBMCs, mostly from graft donor cells, taken 180 days after TCRalphabeta/CD19-depleted stem cell transplant. These TCRs come from a boy under two years old who had a stem cell transplant for acute myeloid leukemia, so the T cells may come from the graft donor.

This clonotype was found many times. The chain has TRBV7-9 and TRBJ2-4; 7 bases fit TRBD1. Germline CDR1 and CDR2: SEHNR and FQNEAQ (reference sequence). V was pared by 0 bases and J by 7 bases, with 3 bases of the junction left unmatched. CDR3 length: 14 amino acids. The CDR3 region is CASSLAGQPNIQYF. In nucleotides, the CDR3 is TGTGCCAGCAGCTTAGCGGGACAGCCGAACATTCAGTACTTC.

The chain uses TRBV7-9 and TRBJ2-1; TRBD1 might be the D (5 bases). The CDR3 length is 14 residues. The germline CDR1 and CDR2 sequences are SEHNR and FQNEAQ (reference sequence). With 5 bases removed from V and 0 bases from J, the gap between germline ends came to 8 bases. The CDR3 loop reads CASSADSSYNEQFF. The CDR3 DNA sequence: TGTGCCAGCAGCGCCGACAGCTCCTACAATGAGCAGTTCTTC. Drawing the rest from reference TRBV7-9 and TRBJ2-1, the complete variable domain is DTGVSQNPRHKITKRGQNVTFRCDPISEHNRLYWYRQTLGQGPEFLTYFQNEAQLEKSRLLSDRFSAERPKGSFSTLEIQRTEQGDSAMYLCASSADSSYNEQFFGPGTRLTVL.

This clonotype was detected many times. This chain links TRBV4-3 with TRBJ1-1; no reliable D call. CDR1 is LGHNA and CDR2 is YSLEER in the germline V gene. This CDR3 comprises 15 residues. V lost 0 bases to trimming and J lost 0 bases, with 8 bases between them. In DNA form, the CDR3 reads TGCGCCAGCAGCCAAGATCGGGGATTGAACACTGAAGCTTTCTTT. As protein: CASSQDRGLNTEAFF.

This clonotype appeared many times. The rearrangement links TRBV5-6 to TRBJ2-1, with a weak D call TRBD1 (5 bases). Germline V gene lookup returns CDR1 SGHDT and CDR2 YYEEEE. There are 15 residues in the CDR3. V lost 2 bases and J 6 bases, leaving 15 bases between the germline ends. The DNA for the CDR3 is TGTGCCAGCAGCTTAACTCTAACAGGTATCAATGAGCAGTTCTTC. The encoded protein is CASSLTLTGINEQFF.

This clonotype was counted ten times or more. The CDR3 protein is CASSIQGSYNSPLHF. In nucleotides, the CDR3 is TGTGCCAGTAGTATCCAGGGCTCCTATAATTCACCCCTCCACTTT. The chain uses TRBV19 and TRBJ1-6; the D gene is possibly TRBD1 (5 bases). The CDR3 is made up of 15 amino acids. Germline CDR1 LNHDA, CDR2 SQIVND (reference sequence). V lost 3 bases to trimming and J lost 0 bases, with 6 bases between them.

At least ten counts were recorded for this clonotype. This rearrangement joins TRBV5-1 to TRBJ2-1, with D perhaps being TRBD1 or TRBD2 (5 bases each). Germline V gene data show CDR1 as SGHRS and CDR2 as YFSETQ. The V end lost 5 bases, the J end lost 1 base, and 13 bases lay between the germline ends. The CDR3 is 15 residues long. The CDR3, as DNA: TGCGCCAGCAGTTACGAGGGGATTTCCTACAATGAGCAGTTCTTC. Translation: CASSYEGISYNEQFF.

This clonotype was counted once. The chain carries TRBV3-1 and TRBJ1-1, with TRBD1 matching 7 bases. V lost 11 bases and J lost 2; bases outside the gene matches: 20. The CDR3 sequence is 17 residues long. Germline lookup yields CDR1 LGHDT and CDR2 YNNKEL (reference sequence). The CDR3 here is CASCKTDRPRQNTEAFF. DNA for the CDR3: TGTGCCTCCTGCAAGACGGACAGGCCAAGACAAAACACTGAAGCTTTCTTT.

This clonotype was picked up many times. This chain links TRBV7-9 with TRBJ2-3; D uncertain. This CDR3 is 13 amino acids long. Germline V gene sequence: CDR1 SEHNR, CDR2 FQNEAQ (reference sequence). V was clipped by 5 bases and J by 3 bases, with 9 bases between them. CDR3 region: CASSPRVTDTQYF. As DNA, the CDR3 is TGTGCCAGCAGCCCAAGGGTAACAGATACGCAGTATTTT.

This clonotype was detected many times. V and J are TRBV25-1 and TRBJ1-1, with D tentatively TRBD1 (5 bases). This CDR3 region has 15 residues. V lost 7 bases and J lost 3, with 18 bases in between. Germline CDR1 MGHDK, CDR2 SYGVNS. CDR3: CASTLSRGGDTEAFF. In nucleotides, the CDR3 is TGTGCCAGCACCCTCAGTCGGGGCGGAGACACTGAAGCTTTCTTT.

This clonotype was seen repeatedly, ten times or more. The J gene is TRBJ1-1, the V gene TRBV4-1; D possibly corresponds to TRBD1 (6 bases). CDR1 MGHRA and CDR2 YSYEKL come from the germline V gene. V dropped 1 base and J dropped 0 bases, with 15 bases sitting between them. The CDR3 sequence is 17 residues long. CDR3 residues: CASSQVPRRGMNTEAFF. The CDR3, as DNA: TGCGCCAGCAGCCAAGTTCCTCGGAGGGGGATGAACACTGAAGCTTTCTTT.

This clonotype was observed many times. The gene calls are TRBV5-6 and TRBJ1-1; D not resolved. Germline CDR1 SGHDT, CDR2 YYEEEE. This CDR3 spans 14 amino acids. V was trimmed by 2 bases and J by 0 bases, leaving 8 bases between them. The CDR3 DNA reads TGTGCCAGCAGCTTCCGGCGGTTGAACACTGAAGCTTTCTTT. Translation: CASSFRRLNTEAFF.

This clonotype was observed at least ten times. The genes are TRBV19 and TRBJ2-7; D possibly matches TRBD1 or TRBD2 (5 bases each). This CDR3 comprises 14 residues. V lost 3 bases and J lost 0, with 9 bases in between. CDR1 and CDR2 (germline): LNHDA, SQIVND (reference sequence). The CDR3 DNA sequence: TGTGCCAGTAGTATCTCGGGGCCCTCCTACGAGCAGTACTTC. This codes for CASSISGPSYEQYF.

This clonotype was seen many times. The chain recombines TRBV7-2 with TRBJ2-2, with no clear D. CDR1 is SGHTA and CDR2 is FQGNSA in the germline V gene. This CDR3 is built from 12 residues. V lost 3 bases and J 9 bases, leaving 8 bases between the germline ends. Here the CDR3 reads CASSFFNRELFF. The CDR3 nucleotides read TGTGCCAGCAGCTTTTTTAACAGGGAGCTGTTTTTT.

There are many counts of this clonotype. The genes are TRBV4-3 and TRBJ2-2, with 11 bases lining up with TRBD2. The CDR3 spans 17 residues. From germline, CDR1 is LGHNA and CDR2 YSLEER. V gave up 0 bases and J gave up 5 bases; unmatched junction bases: 5. The CDR3, as DNA: TGCGCCAGCAGCCAAGAAATACTAGCGGGGGTGACCGGGGAGCTGTTTTTT. This codes for CASSQEILAGVTGELFF.

This clonotype was observed at least ten times. J is TRBJ2-5 and V is TRBV12-3 or TRBV12-4; D gene ambiguous. The CDR3 is made up of 12 amino acids. V shed 2 bases and J shed 1 base, with 2 bases lying between them. CDR3 amino acids: CASSLFQETQYF. As DNA, the CDR3 is TGTGCCAGCAGTTTATTCCAAGAGACCCAGTACTTC.

Many counts were recorded for this clonotype. CDR3 coding DNA: TGTGCCAGCAGTTTATGGGGATCCAACTACGAGCAGTACTTC. Its translation is CASSLWGSNYEQYF. The chain employs TRBV12-3 or TRBV12-4 and TRBJ2-7; D gene uncertain. V was clipped by 2 bases and J by 3 bases, with 11 bases between them. This CDR3 contains 14 residues.

In its sample, this clonotype was seen many times. V usage is TRBV30 and J usage is TRBJ2-5; no reliable D call. This CDR3 spans 13 amino acids. V lost 0 bases and J lost 7, with 12 bases in between. Germline CDR1 and CDR2: GTSNPN and SVGIG (reference sequence). The CDR3 sequence is CAWSVRSMGTQYF. CDR3 coding DNA: TGTGCCTGGAGTGTACGCTCGATGGGGACCCAGTACTTC.

This clonotype was counted ten times or more. The rearrangement uses TRBV11-2 and TRBJ2-3; TRBD2 agrees at 10 bases. J was trimmed by 4 bases and V by 2 bases; bases with no gene match: 6. Germline V CDR1 and CDR2: SGHAT, FQNNGV. CDR3 length equals 16 residues. The CDR3 region has the DNA TGTGCCAGCAGCTTACATCCTAGCGGGGGATCAGATACGCAGTATTTT. As protein: CASSLHPSGGSDTQYF.

This clonotype was recorded at least ten times. The CDR3 DNA follows: TGTGCCAGCAGCTTAATGGCCAGCTCATATCCGAACACCGGGGAGCTGTTTTTT. Translation gives CASSLMASSYPNTGELFF. J is TRBJ2-2 and V is TRBV7-3, with unresolved D. The germline gives CDR1 SGHTA, CDR2 FQGTGA. The length of the CDR3 is 18 residues. V lost 1 base and J 0 bases, leaving 15 bases between the germline ends.

This clonotype was recorded many times. V and J are TRBV7-9 and TRBJ1-4; TRBD1 might be the D (6 bases). This CDR3 is built from 17 residues. Germline lookup yields CDR1 SEHNR and CDR2 FQNEAQ (reference sequence). Trimming left V 5 bases short and J 0 bases short, with 16 bases between. The CDR3 DNA reads TGTGCCAGCAGCCTTCGGGGGGGGCGATCAACTAATGAAAAACTGTTTTTT. Translating gives CASSLRGGRSTNEKLFF.

Of note for this clonotype: A single base separates this from a much larger clone, so it may be a read error. This chain connects TRBV13 to TRBJ1-5; 8 bases align to TRBD1. Germline V CDR1 and CDR2: PRHDT, FYEKMQ (reference sequence). The CDR3 contains 18 residues. Unmatched junction bases numbered 17, after V lost 10 bases and J lost 0 bases. The CDR3 sequence is CAISLGRTGMYSNQPQHF. For the CDR3, the DNA is TGTGCCATCAGTTTAGGCCGGACAGGGATGTATAGCAATCAGCCCCAGCATTTT. Full variable domain (remainder filled in from reference TRBV13 and TRBJ1-5): AAGVIQSPRHLIKEKRETATLKCYPIPRHDTVYWYQQGPGQDPQFLISFYEKMQSDKGSIPDRFSAQQFSDYHSELNMSSLELGDSALYFCAISLGRTGMYSNQPQHFGDGTRLSIL.

This clonotype was seen ten or more times. V is TRBV5-1 and J is TRBJ2-2; possibly TRBD1 or TRBD2 for D (5 bases each). This CDR3 contains 16 residues. Trimming left V 4 bases short and J 5 bases short, with 18 bases between. CDR1 SGHRS and CDR2 YFSETQ come from the germline V gene. CDR3 in DNA: TGCGCCAGCAGCCATGGGGGAATGGACCTTACCGGGGAGCTGTTTTTT. Encoded protein: CASSHGGMDLTGELFF.

This clonotype was counted many times. This chain connects TRBV7-8 to TRBJ2-3; D gene unclear. The CDR3 runs to 15 residues. The V gene's germline CDR1 is SGHVS and CDR2 FQNEAQ. V lost 1 base to trimming and J lost 0 bases, with 8 bases between them. CDR3 sequence: CASSLVRYSTDTQYF. CDR3 nucleotide sequence: TGTGCCAGCAGCTTAGTTAGGTACAGCACAGATACGCAGTATTTT.

This clonotype was found many times. The chain carries TRBV12-3 or TRBV12-4 and TRBJ2-3; D remains unclear. The CDR3 contains 12 residues. The V gene lost 4 bases and the J gene lost 7 bases, with 9 bases spanning the gap. The DNA of the CDR3 is TGTGCCAGCAGTTACAGAATAAATACGCAGTATTTT. Residues: CASSYRINTQYF.

At least ten counts were recorded for this clonotype. The chain has TRBV24-1 and TRBJ2-1, with TRBD1 matching over 9 bases. With V trimmed by 2 bases and J by 5 bases, 6 bases remained unmatched. The germline V gene has CDR1 KGHDR and CDR2 SFDVKD. This CDR3 is 16 amino acids long. CDR3 amino acids: CATSDYPGQGNNEQFF. CDR3 DNA sequence: TGTGCCACCAGTGATTACCCGGGACAGGGAAACAATGAGCAGTTCTTC.

This clonotype was detected many times. The chain joins TRBV4-3 to TRBJ1-1; no definite D call. CDR3 length: 13 amino acids. Germline CDR1 is LGHNA and CDR2 is YSLEER. Trimming shortened V by 0 bases and J by 11 bases, and 13 bases separated the two germline ends. The CDR3, as DNA: TGCGCCAGCAGCCAAGATTATTGGGAAATGGCTTTCTTT. Protein product: CASSQDYWEMAFF.

The chain carries TRBV12-5 and TRBJ1-6, with 10 bases fitting TRBD1. In germline, CDR1 is LGHNT, CDR2 FRNRAP. The length of the CDR3 is 17 residues. With V trimmed by 6 bases and J by 5 bases, 10 bases remained unmatched. The CDR3 nucleotides are TGTGCTAGTGGCCTGGGACAGGGGAGAGTGAATAATTCACCCCTCCACTTT. Amino acids: CASGLGQGRVNNSPLHF.

This clonotype was counted ten times or more. The chain uses TRBV7-2 and TRBJ1-1; a possible D gene is TRBD1 (5 bases). Germline lookup yields CDR1 SGHTA and CDR2 FQGNSA. The V and J ends lost 2 bases and 3 bases respectively, with 25 bases between them. The CDR3 spans 19 residues. CDR3 sequence reads: CASSLKLADTLFWHTEAFF. Written as DNA, the CDR3 is TGTGCCAGCAGCTTAAAATTGGCGGACACCCTATTTTGGCACACTGAAGCTTTCTTT. Full variable domain (outside the CDR3, taken from reference TRBV7-2 and TRBJ1-1): GAGVSQSPSNKVTEKGKDVELRCDPISGHTALYWYRQSLGQGLEFLIYFQGNSAPDKSGLPSDRFSAERTGGSVSTLTIQRTQQEDSAVYLCASSLKLADTLFWHTEAFFGQGTRLTVV.

The sample holds many counts of this clonotype. The chain couples TRBV7-2 to TRBJ1-1, with D possibly TRBD1 on 6 matching bases. Trimming shortened V by 2 bases and J by 1 base, and 11 bases separated the two germline ends. The germline V gene has CDR1 SGHTA and CDR2 FQGNSA. The CDR3 runs to 15 residues. CDR3 region: CASSLMRTANTEAFF. The CDR3 DNA reads TGTGCCAGCAGCTTAATGAGGACAGCGAACACTGAAGCTTTCTTT.

This clonotype came up many times. V and J are TRBV20-1 and TRBJ1-1; the D is unclear. Trimming pared 6 bases from V and 3 bases from J, leaving 8 bases between. The CDR3 is 11 amino acids. CDR1 DFQATT and CDR2 SNEGSKA come from the germline V gene (reference sequence). CDR3 sequence: CSAPSYTEAFF. In DNA form, the CDR3 reads TGCAGTGCCCCATCTTACACTGAAGCTTTCTTT.

There are many counts of this clonotype. The chain employs TRBV20-1 and TRBJ1-1; D is uncertain. V lost 1 base and J lost 1, with 10 bases in between. Germline assignment: CDR1 DFQATT and CDR2 SNEGSKA (reference sequence). The CDR3 has 14 residues. The CDR3 region has the DNA TGCAGTGCTAGAGTAGACTGGGGGAACACTGAAGCTTTCTTT. The encoded protein is CSARVDWGNTEAFF.